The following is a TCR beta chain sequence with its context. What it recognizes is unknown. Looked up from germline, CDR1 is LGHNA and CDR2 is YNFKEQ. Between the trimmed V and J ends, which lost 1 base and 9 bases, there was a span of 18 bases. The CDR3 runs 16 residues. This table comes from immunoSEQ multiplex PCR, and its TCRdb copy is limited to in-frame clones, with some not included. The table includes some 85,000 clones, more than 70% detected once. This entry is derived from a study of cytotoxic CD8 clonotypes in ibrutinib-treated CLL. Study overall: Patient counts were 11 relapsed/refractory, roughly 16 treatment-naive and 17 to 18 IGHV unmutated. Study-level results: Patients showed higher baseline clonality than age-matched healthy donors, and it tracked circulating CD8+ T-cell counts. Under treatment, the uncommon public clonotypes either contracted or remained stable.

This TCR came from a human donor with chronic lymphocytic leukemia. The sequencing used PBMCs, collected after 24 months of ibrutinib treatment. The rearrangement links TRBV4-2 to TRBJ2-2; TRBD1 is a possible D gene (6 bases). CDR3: CASSQGDRSTLRELFF. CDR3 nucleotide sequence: TGTGCCAGCAGCCAAGGTGACAGGAGTACCCTACGGGAGCTGTTTTTT.